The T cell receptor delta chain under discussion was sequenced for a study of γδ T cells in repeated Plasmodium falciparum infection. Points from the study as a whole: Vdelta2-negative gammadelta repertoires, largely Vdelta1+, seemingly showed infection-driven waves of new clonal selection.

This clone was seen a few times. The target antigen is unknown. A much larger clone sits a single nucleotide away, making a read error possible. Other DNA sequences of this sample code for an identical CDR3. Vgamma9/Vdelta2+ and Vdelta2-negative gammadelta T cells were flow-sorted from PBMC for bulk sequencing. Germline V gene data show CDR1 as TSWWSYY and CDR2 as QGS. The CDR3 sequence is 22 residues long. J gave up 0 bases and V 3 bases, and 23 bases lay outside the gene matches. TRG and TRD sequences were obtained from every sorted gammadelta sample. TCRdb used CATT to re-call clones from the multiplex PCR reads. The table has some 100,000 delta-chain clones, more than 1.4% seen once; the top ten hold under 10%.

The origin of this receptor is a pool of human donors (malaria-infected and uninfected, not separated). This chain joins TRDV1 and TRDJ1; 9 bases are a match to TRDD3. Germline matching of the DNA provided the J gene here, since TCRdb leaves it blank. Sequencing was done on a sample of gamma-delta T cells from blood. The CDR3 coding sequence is TGTGCTCTTGGGGAGCTACGGCTTCCCACCTGCCGTACTGGGGGAGACACCGATAAACTCATCTTT. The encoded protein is CALGELRLPTCRTGGDTDKLIF.